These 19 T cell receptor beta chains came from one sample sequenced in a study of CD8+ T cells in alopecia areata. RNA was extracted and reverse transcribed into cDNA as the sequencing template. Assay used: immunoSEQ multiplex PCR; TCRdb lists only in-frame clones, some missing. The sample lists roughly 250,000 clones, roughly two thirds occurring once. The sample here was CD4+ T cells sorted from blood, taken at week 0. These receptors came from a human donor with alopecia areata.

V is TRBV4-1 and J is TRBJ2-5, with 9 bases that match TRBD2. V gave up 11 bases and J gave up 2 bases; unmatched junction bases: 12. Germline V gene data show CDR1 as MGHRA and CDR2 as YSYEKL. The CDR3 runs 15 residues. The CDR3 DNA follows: TGCGCCTGCGAACCCTCCGGACTAGCGCAAGAGACCCAGTACTTC. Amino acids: CACEPSGLAQETQYF.

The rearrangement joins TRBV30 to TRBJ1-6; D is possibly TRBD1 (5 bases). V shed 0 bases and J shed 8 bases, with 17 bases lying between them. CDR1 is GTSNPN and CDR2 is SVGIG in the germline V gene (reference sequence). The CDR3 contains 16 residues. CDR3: CAWSVWGRLADSPLHF. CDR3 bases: TGTGCCTGGAGTGTATGGGGGAGACTGGCGGATTCACCCCTCCACTTT.

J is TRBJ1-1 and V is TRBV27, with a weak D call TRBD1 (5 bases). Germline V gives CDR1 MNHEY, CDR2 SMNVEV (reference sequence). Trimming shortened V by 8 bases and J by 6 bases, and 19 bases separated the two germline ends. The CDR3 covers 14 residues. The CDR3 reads CASRPRDPVSEAFF. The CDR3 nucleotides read TGTGCCAGCCGGCCACGGGACCCGGTGTCTGAAGCTTTCTTT.

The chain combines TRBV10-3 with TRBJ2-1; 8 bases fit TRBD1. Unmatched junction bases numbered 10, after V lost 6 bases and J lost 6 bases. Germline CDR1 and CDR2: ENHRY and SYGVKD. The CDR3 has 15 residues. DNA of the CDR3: TGTGCCATCAGAGCTCAGGGGGCTGCCGGCAATGAGCAGTTCTTC. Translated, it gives CAIRAQGAAGNEQFF.

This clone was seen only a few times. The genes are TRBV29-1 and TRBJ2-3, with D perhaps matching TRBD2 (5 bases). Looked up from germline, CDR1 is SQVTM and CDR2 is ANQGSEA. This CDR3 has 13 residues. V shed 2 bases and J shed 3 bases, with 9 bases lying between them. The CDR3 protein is CSVERLATDTQYF. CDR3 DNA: TGCAGCGTTGAAAGGCTAGCAACAGATACGCAGTATTTT.

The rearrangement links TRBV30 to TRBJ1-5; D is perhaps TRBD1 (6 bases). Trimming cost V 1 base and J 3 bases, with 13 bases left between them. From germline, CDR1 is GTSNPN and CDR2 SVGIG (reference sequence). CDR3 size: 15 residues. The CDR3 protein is CAWSAGAGNNQPQHF. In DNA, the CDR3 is TGTGCCTGGAGTGCGGGGGCAGGGAACAATCAGCCCCAGCATTTT.

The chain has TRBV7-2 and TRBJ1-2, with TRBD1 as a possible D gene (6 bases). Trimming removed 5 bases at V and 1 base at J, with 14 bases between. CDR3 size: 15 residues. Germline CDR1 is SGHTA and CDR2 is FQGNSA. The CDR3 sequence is CASSRRGGDNYGYTF. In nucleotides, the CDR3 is TGTGCCAGCAGCCGCCGTGGGGGCGATAACTATGGCTACACCTTC. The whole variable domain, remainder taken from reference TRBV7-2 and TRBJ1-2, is GAGVSQSPSNKVTEKGKDVELRCDPISGHTALYWYRQSLGQGLEFLIYFQGNSAPDKSGLPSDRFSAERTGGSVSTLTIQRTQQEDSAVYLCASSRRGGDNYGYTFGSGTRLTVV.

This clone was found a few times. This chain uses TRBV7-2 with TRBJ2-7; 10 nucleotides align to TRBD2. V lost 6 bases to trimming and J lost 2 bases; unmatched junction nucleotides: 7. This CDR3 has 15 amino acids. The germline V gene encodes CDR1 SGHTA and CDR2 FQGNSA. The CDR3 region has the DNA TGTGCCAGCAGACGCACAAGCGGGGGGGCCTACGAGCAGTACTTC. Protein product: CASRRTSGGAYEQYF.

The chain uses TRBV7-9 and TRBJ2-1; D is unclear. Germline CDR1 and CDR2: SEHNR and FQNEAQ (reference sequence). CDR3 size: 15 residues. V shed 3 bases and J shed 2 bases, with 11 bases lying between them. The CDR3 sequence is CASSFWKSPYNEQFF. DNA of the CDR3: TGTGCCAGCAGCTTCTGGAAGTCTCCCTACAATGAGCAGTTCTTC. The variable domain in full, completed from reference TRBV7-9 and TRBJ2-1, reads DTGVSQNPRHKITKRGQNVTFRCDPISEHNRLYWYRQTLGQGPEFLTYFQNEAQLEKSRLLSDRFSAERPKGSFSTLEIQRTEQGDSAMYLCASSFWKSPYNEQFFGPGTRLTVL.

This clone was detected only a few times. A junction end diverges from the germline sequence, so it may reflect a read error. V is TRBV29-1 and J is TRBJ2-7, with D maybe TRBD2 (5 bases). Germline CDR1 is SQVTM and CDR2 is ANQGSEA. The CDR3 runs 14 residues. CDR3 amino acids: CSALNMGSSHEQYF. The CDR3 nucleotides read TGCAGCGCCCTAAATATGGGGAGCTCCCACGAGCAGTACTTC.

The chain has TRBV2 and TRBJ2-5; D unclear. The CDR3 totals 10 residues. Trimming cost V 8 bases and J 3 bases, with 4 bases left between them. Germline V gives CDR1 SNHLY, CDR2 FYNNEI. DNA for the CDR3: TGTGCCAGCGGCGAAGAGACCCAGTACTTC. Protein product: CASGEETQYF.

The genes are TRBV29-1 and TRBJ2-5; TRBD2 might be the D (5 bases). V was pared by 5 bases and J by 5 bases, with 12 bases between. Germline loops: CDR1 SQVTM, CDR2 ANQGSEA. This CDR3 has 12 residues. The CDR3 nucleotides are TGCAGCGTTTCAGATGGGAGCGAGACCCAGTACTTC. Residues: CSVSDGSETQYF.

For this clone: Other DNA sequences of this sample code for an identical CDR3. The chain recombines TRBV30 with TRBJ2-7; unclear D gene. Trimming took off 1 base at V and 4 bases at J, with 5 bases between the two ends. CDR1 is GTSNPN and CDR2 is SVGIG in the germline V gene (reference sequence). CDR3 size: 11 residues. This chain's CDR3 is CAWSGLYEQYF. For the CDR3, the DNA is TGTGCCTGGAGTGGACTTTACGAGCAGTACTTC.

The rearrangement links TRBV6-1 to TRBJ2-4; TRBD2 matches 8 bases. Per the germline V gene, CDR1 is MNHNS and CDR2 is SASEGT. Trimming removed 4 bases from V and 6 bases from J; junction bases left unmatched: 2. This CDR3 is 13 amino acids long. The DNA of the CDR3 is TGTGCCAGCAGTGTGGGACTAGGAAACATTCAGTACTTC. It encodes CASSVGLGNIQYF.

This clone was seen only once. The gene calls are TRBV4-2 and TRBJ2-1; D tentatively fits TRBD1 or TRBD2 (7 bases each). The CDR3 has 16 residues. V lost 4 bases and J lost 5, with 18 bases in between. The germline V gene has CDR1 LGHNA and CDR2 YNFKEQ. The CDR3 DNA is TGTGCCAGCAGCCCTTCCCGACAGGGAGGGAACAATGAGCAGTTCTTC. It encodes CASSPSRQGGNNEQFF.

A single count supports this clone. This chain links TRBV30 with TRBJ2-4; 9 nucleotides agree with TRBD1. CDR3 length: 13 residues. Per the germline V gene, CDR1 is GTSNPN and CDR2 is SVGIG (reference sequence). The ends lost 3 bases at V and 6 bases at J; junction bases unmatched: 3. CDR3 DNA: TGTGCCTGGAGGGGGGACAGGGCAAACATTCAGTACTTC. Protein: CAWRGDRANIQYF. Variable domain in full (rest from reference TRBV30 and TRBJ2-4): SQTIHQWPATLVQPVGSPLSLECTVEGTSNPNLYWYRQAAGRGLQLLFYSVGIGQISSEVPQNLSASRPQDRQFILSSKKLLLSDSGFYLCAWRGDRANIQYFGAGTRLSVL.

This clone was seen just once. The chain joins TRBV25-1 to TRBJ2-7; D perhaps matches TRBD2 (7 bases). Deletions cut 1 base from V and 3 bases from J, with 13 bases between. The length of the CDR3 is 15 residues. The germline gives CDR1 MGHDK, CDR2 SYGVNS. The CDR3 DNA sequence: TGTGCCAGCAGTGAATCGGGGGGCTCCCACTACGAGCAGTACTTC. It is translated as CASSESGGSHYEQYF.

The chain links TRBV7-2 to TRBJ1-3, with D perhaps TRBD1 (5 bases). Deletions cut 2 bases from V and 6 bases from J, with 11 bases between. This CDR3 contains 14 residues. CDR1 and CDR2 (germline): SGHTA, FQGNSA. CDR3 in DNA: TGTGCCAGCAGCTTAAGCGAAGGGGAAAACACCATATATTTT. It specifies CASSLSEGENTIYF.

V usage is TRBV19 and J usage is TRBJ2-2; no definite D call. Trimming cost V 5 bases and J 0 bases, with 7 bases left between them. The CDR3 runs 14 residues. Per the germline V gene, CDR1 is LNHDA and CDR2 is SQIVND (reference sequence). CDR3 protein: CASSYKANTGELFF. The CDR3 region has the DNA TGTGCCAGTAGTTATAAGGCGAACACCGGGGAGCTGTTTTTT.